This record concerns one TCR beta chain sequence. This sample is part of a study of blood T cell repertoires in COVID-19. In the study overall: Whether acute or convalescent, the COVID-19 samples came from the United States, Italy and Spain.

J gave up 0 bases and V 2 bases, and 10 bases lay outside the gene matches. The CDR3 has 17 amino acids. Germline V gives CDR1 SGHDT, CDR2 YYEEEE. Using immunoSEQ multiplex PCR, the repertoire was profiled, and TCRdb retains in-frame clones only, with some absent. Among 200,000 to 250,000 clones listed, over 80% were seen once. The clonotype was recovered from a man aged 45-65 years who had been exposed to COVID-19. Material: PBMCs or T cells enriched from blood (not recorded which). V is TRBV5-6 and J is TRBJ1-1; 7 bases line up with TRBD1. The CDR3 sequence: CASSFRGEHTMNTEAFF. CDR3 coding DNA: TGTGCCAGCAGCTTCAGGGGGGAGCATACCATGAACACTGAAGCTTTCTTT.